This record concerns one T cell receptor beta chain sequence. Its antigen is unknown. Base qualities are not at hand, and no much larger clone is one base apart. The data are from a study of shared clonotypes between healthy human individuals (dated by TCRdb to the early 2020s). As for the study more broadly: The cohort included three men and two women between 18 and 49 years of age. Per donor, three plates each were used for CD4 naive and CD4 memory, two for CD8 naive, and one for CD8 memory. To estimate repertoire size and how much clonotype sharing occurs between individuals, the study deeply sequenced the blood TCR repertoires of about five healthy adults. To increase sequencing depth and limit assay-specific biases, different laboratories used diverse techniques to prepare libraries and sequence TCR repertoires. Per donor, leukapheresis produced somewhere between about 0.85 and 10 billion PBMCs. What the authors observed across the whole study: Across several donors, 5% to 6% of naive CD4, over 3% of naive CD8, approximately 2.5% of memory CD4, and 0.4% to 0.45% of memory CD8 clonotypes were shared. Estimated clonotype richness was generally larger for naive than for memory subsets. Pairwise subsampling indicated that sequencing depth was expected to affect the degree of clonotype sharing among donors. Sampling was restricted to blood, and TCR repertoires in tissue are likely to differ from TCR repertoires in blood. Compared with non-shared clonotypes, clonotypes shared by all four sorted-subset donors had higher generation probabilities. Rarefaction of sorted-subset datasets indicated incomplete sequencing despite the large sequencing depth. The genetic and exposure-history diversity represented was limited by the small number of donors.

The donors were healthy, HIV-negative adults with no recently reported acute infections or vaccinations. Only Caucasian adults living in Nashville, Tennessee, USA were represented among the donors. CD4+ T cells were enriched by magnetic negative selection; naive cells were then positively selected on CD45RA, and the negative fraction formed the memory subset. Blood was collected by leukapheresis, and PBMCs were isolated by Ficoll-Histopaque density gradient centrifugation and then cryopreserved in liquid nitrogen vapor phase. Purity and quantity of every magnetically sorted T cell population were checked by analytical flow cytometry. From each sorted fraction, genomic DNA was isolated and quantified by UV absorbance on a Nanodrop 2000c. Unmatched junction bases come to 7, with V trimmed by 0 bases and J by 3 bases. The CDR3 contains 16 residues, cysteine and phenylalanine counted. The entry retains the CDR3 DNA only, 48 bases that are in frame from base 1. The germline V gene yields SGHDT for CDR1 and YYEEEE for CDR2.

Using the deep immunoSEQ assay, TCR CDR3 regions were amplified from genomic DNA by multiplex PCR. Genomic DNA extracted from each cell subset was distributed evenly over all wells of several immunoSEQ 96-well plates, and each plate served as one replicate. For sorted subsets, each replicate PCR was loaded with approximately 0.2 ug genomic DNA, equivalent to about 33,000 T cell genomes. Purified libraries were quantified with a Qubit 3.0 fluorometer, sized on a Bioanalyzer 2100, and re-quantified with the KAPA Library Quantification kit. Every immunoSEQ 96-well plate was sequenced on a separate single-read 150-cycle Illumina NextSeq 550 flow cell. On the study's bioinformatics: Because the immunoSEQ output held only junctional sequences and lacked quality scores, the filtering could not match the filtering applied to full-length reads. Sequences were annotated with PyIR, a Python wrapper for IgBLAST v1.9, using IMGT germline references to assign V/J genes and CDR3. Any read was removed if the V/J assignment was weak (E-value above 1e-6), the CDR3 was missing, or the read contained stop codons, out-of-frame junctions, or ambiguous translated residues. A V3J clonotype was defined by an identical inferred V gene, J gene, and CDR3 amino acid sequence. The percentage overlap between two repertoires was calculated by dividing the number of shared unique clonotypes by the size of the smaller repertoire. Repertoire richness was assessed with RTK rarefaction, the Chao1 estimator, and Recon v2.1 estimates of unobserved clonotypes. Generation probabilities were computed with OLGA for all TCRbeta clonotypes obtained by the gDNA method from a few donors. Held by TCRdb, this immuneACCESS table contains in-frame sequences only and omits some clones. Under half of the omission traces to an unresolved V gene where checked; the cause of the rest is unknown. V and J calls and clone size come straight from that table; D and trimming were deduced from the DNA. Here the sample has roughly 2.5 million clones; around nine tenths occur a single time. The ten biggest clones cover around 0.14% of the sample.

The chain is assembled from TRBV5-6 and TRBJ1-1, with TRBD1 identical over 8 junction bases. The source is a man in his late teens or twenties in good health. Source material: naive CD4+ T cells sorted from blood. In the paper's terms, the cell subset or site label means: CD45RA+ positively selected. The bases read TGTGCCAGCAGCTTGGGGGTGGGACAGGTGGACACTGAAGCTTTCTTT. Translation gives CASSLGVGQVDTEAFF.